The T cell receptor (beta chain) described here comes from a study of T-cell memory formation after mild COVID-19. Across the whole study: There were largely donor-specific TCR clusters.

Study outcomes and limitations: Detection of some responders pre-infection suggested pre-existing cross-reactive memory T cells participated. Later expanders leaned toward CD4+, whereas clones contracting from day 15 to 85 were balanced CD4/CD8. CD4+ contracting clones were mainly CM and EM; CD8+ ones, EMRA.

Each CDR3 protein gets one entry after TCRdb re-called the 5' RACE reads with MiXCR. The repertoire has a few hundred thousand distinct CDR3 sequences, about 20% of them found once; the top ten carry roughly 8.1%. This clonotype was counted between two and nine times. Its target is unknown. Trimming took off 1 base at V and 0 bases at J, with 13 bases between the two ends. This CDR3 contains 17 residues. Germline-derived CDR1 and CDR2 are SGHTA and FQGNSA. What was sequenced was PBMCs or a T cell subset sorted from them (not recorded which). J is TRBJ1-5 and V is TRBV7-2; no definite D call. This TCR came from an adult woman who had mild COVID-19 (a few samples of this study predate the infection). Cell type and time point are not known. The CDR3, as DNA: TGTGCCAGCAGCTTAGACAGCACGAGATATAGCAATCAGCCCCAGCATTTT. Translating it yields CASSLDSTRYSNQPQHF. Variable domain in full (rest from reference TRBV7-2 and TRBJ1-5): GAGVSQSPSNKVTEKGKDVELRCDPISGHTALYWYRQSLGQGLEFLIYFQGNSAPDKSGLPSDRFSAERTGGSVSTLTIQRTQQEDSAVYLCASSLDSTRYSNQPQHFGDGTRLSIL.